This T cell receptor (beta chain) comes out of a study of T cell repertoires in cytomegalovirus infection. Study overall: In public TCR beta signatures, there were indications of both CMV infection and matching HLA type. Notes on the study in general: CMV-specific TCR beta clonotypes restricted by HLA-C were the ones dominating the ex vivo response. Totalled public TCR beta family frequency picked out people who carried CMV plus the relevant HLA.

TCRdb used MiXCR to reprocess the reads, holding one entry per CDR3 protein. Among around 320,000 distinct CDR3 sequences listed, around a tenth were seen once. From germline, CDR1 is LNHNV and CDR2 YYDKDF (reference sequence). The CDR3 sequence is 15 residues long. The V gene lost 6 bases and the J gene lost 0 bases, with 11 bases spanning the gap. The sample holds a few counts of this clonotype. Its antigen is not known. This sequence was found in a human donor in good health (CMV status not recorded). Some clones in this sample may be carry-over from other donors' samples. The rearrangement joins TRBV15 to TRBJ2-2; possibly TRBD1 for D (6 bases). The sample comprised PBMCs. The CDR3 loop reads CATRMGQPNTGELFF. Here the CDR3 DNA reads TGTGCCACCAGAATGGGACAACCGAACACCGGGGAGCTGTTTTTT.